The rows below give T cell receptor beta chains drawn from one sample of a study of STAT3 mutations in large granular lymphocyte leukemia. Data came from immunoSEQ multiplex PCR; TCRdb stores just in-frame clones and leaves some out. The table has tens of thousands of clones, around nine tenths seen once. Sequences were obtained from PBMCs. Source of these receptors: a human donor with T large granular lymphocyte leukemia. Some clones in this sample may be carry-over from other donors' samples. Each CDR3 is given with its conserved first and last residue. A D gene is named only where the DNA matches it firmly. Part of the rows lack a size; the others show once, few, many or a class for expanded clones.

TRBJ2-3,-,-,TRBV30,TGTGCCTGGAGTCCCAGGGGCCCCACAGATACGCAGTATTTT,CAWSPRGPTDTQYF
TRBJ2-1,-,-,TRBV4-2,TGTGCCAGCAGCCAAGTCTGGACATCTAACAATGAGCAGTTCTTC,CASSQVWTSNNEQFF
TRBJ2-5,-,-,TRBV5-1,TGCGCCAGCAGCTTTACAGGGACCCAAGAGACCCAGTACTTC,CASSFTGTQETQYF
TRBJ1-5,-,-,TRBV5-8,TGTGCCAGCACCCGAAGGCAGGCCTACAATCAGCCCCAGCATTTT,CASTRRQAYNQPQHF
TRBJ1-5,TRBD1,-,TRBV30,TGTGCTTACACAGGGGCCGGCAATCAGCCCCAGCATTTT,CAYTGAGNQPQHF
TRBJ1-4,-,-,TRBV5-1,TGCGCCAGCAGCCTGGGGCCAGGGCAGGTTAATGAAAAACTGTTTTTT,CASSLGPGQVNEKLFF
TRBJ1-1,-,-,TRBV30,TGTGCCTGGAGTCTCCAGCAGGGAGGGTACACTGAAGCTTTCTTT,CAWSLQQGGYTEAFF
TRBJ2-7,TRBD1,-,TRBV18,TGTGCCAGCTCACCCGGGACAGGGGGAGCGGACGAGCAGTACTTC,CASSPGTGGADEQYF
TRBJ2-7,TRBD2,-,TRBV4-3,TGCGCCAGCAGCCAAGACGGGGGGGGAGCCTACGAGCAGTACTTC,CASSQDGGGAYEQYF
TRBJ1-2,-,-,TRBV30,TGTGCCTGGATGGGGGGGATCGGAGGCTACACCTTC,CAWMGGIGGYTF
TRBJ2-1,TRBD2,-,TRBV5-1,TGCGCCAGCAGCTTCGGCGGGGGGACCTACAATGAGCAGTTCTTC,CASSFGGGTYNEQFF
TRBJ1-1,-,-,TRBV9,TGTGCCAGCAGCGTAGCCGGGAACAGCCCCACTGAAGCTTTCTTT,CASSVAGNSPTEAFF
TRBJ1-2,-,few,TRBV2,TGTGCCAGCAGTGAAGGCAGTAACTATGGCTACACCTTC,CASSEGSNYGYTF
TRBJ2-4,-,once,TRBV7-2,TGTGCCAGCAGCTTAGAACGCAGGGGAAAAAACATTCAGTACTTC,CASSLERRGKNIQYF
TRBJ1-1,-,once,TRBV7-9,TGTGCCAGCAGCTTAGTATTGGGAACTGAAGCTTTCTTT,CASSLVLGTEAFF
TRBJ1-5,-,-,TRBV7-9,TGTGCCAGCAGCTTAGGTTGGGGAGACAGCAATCAGCCCCAGCATTTT,CASSLGWGDSNQPQHF
TRBJ2-5,-,-,TRBV27,TGTGCCAGCAGTCGACTCGTTTCCCTAGAGACCCAGTACTTC,CASSRLVSLETQYF
TRBJ1-1,TRBD1,-,TRBV19,TGTGCCAGTAGTATGGGGACAGCCATGAACACTGAAGCTTTCTTT,CASSMGTAMNTEAFF
TRBJ2-2,-,once,TRBV10-3,TGTGCCATCAGCGGGGGACAGTCGAACACCGGGGAGCTGTTTTTT,CAISGGQSNTGELFF
TRBJ1-1,-,-,TRBV19,TGTGCCAGTAGTAGGGTTTCGACTGAAGCTTTCTTT,CASSRVSTEAFF
TRBJ1-2,TRBD1,-,TRBV4-2,TGTGCCAGCAGCCCAGGACAGGGCCAGAAATACTATGGCTACACCTTC,CASSPGQGQKYYGYTF
TRBJ2-7,TRBD1,once,TRBV5-6,TGTGCCAGCAGCACCGGGACAGGCCGCTACGAGCAGTACTTC,CASSTGTGRYEQYF
TRBJ1-3,TRBD1,-,TRBV14,TGTGCCAGCAGCCAACGGACAGGGGGCTCTGGAAACACCATATATTTT,CASSQRTGGSGNTIYF
TRBJ2-1,TRBD2,-,TRBV28,TGTGCCAGCAGTCCCCTAGGACTAGCGGACAATGAGCAGTTCTTC,CASSPLGLADNEQFF
TRBJ1-1,-,-,TRBV5-6,TGTGCCAGCAGCTTGGTTAGGGGTGACACTGAAGCTTTCTTT,CASSLVRGDTEAFF
TRBJ1-1,-,once,TRBV5-1,TGCGCCAGCAGCTTGGCCCCGGGGACTGGAACTGAAGCTTTCTTT,CASSLAPGTGTEAFF
TRBJ2-3,-,-,TRBV28,TGTGCCAGCAGCCCCTGGAAGGATAGCCCAGATACGCAGTATTTT,CASSPWKDSPDTQYF
TRBJ1-4,-,-,TRBV23-1,TGCGCCAGCAGTCCTGGAGGGCAGGGGAAAGAAAAACTGTTTTTT,CASSPGGQGKEKLFF
TRBJ1-5,-,few,TRBV29-1,TGCAGCGCCGGTTATAGCAATCAGCCCCAGCATTTT,CSAGYSNQPQHF
TRBJ2-1,TRBD2,few,TRBV7-6,TGTGCCAGCAGCTTTAGCGGGGGCCATGAGCAGTTCTTC,CASSFSGGHEQFF